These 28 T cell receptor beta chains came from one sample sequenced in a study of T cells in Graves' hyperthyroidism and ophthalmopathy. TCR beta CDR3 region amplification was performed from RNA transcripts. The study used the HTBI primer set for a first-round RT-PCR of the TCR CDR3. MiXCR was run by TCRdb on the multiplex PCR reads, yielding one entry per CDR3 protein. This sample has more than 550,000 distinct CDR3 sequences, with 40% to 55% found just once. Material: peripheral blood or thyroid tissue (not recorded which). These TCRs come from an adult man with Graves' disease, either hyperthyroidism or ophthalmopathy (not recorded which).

Here the CDR3 reads CASSLDRNNYEQYF. The CDR3 DNA reads TGTGCCAGCAGTCTCGACAGGAATAACTACGAGCAGTACTTC. The chain combines TRBV7-8 with TRBJ2-7; perhaps TRBD1 as D (6 bases). The CDR3 is 14 amino acids. V was trimmed by 6 bases and J by 3 bases, leaving 15 bases between them. Germline CDR1 and CDR2: SGHVS and FQNEAQ.

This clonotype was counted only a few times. The CDR3 sequence is CASSEPGGTDTEAFF. CDR3 DNA sequence: TGTGCCAGCAGTGAACCAGGGGGGACCGACACTGAAGCTTTCTTT. The rearrangement uses TRBV6-5 and TRBJ1-1, with TRBD1 matching 7 bases. In germline, CDR1 is MNHEY, CDR2 SVGAGI. The CDR3 consists of 15 residues. The trim removed 5 bases at V and 3 bases at J, leaving 9 bases unmatched.

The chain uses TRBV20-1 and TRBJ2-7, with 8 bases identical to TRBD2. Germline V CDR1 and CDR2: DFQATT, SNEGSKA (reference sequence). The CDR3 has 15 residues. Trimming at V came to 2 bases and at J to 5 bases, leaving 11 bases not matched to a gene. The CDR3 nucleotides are TGCAGTGCTAGAAAAGCCCGGGAGGGCCTCCACGAGCAGTACTTC. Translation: CSARKAREGLHEQYF.

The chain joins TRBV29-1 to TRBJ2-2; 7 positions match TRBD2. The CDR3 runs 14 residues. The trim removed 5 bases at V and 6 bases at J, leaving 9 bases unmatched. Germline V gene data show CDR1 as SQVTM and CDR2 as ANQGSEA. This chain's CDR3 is CSVLLGGRSGELFF. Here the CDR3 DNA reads TGCAGCGTTTTGTTGGGAGGGCGGTCCGGGGAGCTGTTTTTT.

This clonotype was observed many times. Here the CDR3 reads CASSSGGDSPLHF. CDR3 nucleotide sequence: TGTGCCAGCAGTTCGGGTGGGGATTCACCCCTCCACTTT. The chain combines TRBV12-3 or TRBV12-4 with TRBJ1-6; D is unclear. V gave up 4 bases and J gave up 8 bases, with 9 bases separating them. This CDR3 is 13 amino acids long.

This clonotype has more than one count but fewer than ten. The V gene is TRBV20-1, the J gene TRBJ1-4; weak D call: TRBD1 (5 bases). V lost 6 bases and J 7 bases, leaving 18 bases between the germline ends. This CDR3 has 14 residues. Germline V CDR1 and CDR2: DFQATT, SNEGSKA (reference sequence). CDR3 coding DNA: TGCAGTGCCGGGGGACCGGGGCGCGGTGAAAAACTGTTTTTT. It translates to CSAGGPGRGEKLFF.

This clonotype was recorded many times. The CDR3 sequence: CASSNTASGNTIYF. CDR3 sequence (DNA): TGTGCCAGCAGCAACACAGCTTCTGGAAACACCATATATTTT. This sequence joins TRBV6-5 and TRBJ1-3; D is undetermined. V was trimmed by 6 bases and J by 1 base, leaving 10 bases between them. CDR3 size: 14 residues. Germline V gene data show CDR1 as MNHEY and CDR2 as SVGAGI.

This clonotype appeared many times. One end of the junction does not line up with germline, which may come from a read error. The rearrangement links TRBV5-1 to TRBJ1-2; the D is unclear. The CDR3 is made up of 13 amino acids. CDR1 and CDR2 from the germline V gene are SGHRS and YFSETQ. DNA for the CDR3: TGTGCCAGCAGCTTAGTGTCAGGCTATGGCTACACCTTC. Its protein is CASSLVSGYGYTF.

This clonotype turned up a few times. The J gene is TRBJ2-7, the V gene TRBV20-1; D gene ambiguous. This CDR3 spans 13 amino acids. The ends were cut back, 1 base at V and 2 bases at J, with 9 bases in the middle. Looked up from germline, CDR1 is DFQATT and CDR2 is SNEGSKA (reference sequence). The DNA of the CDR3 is TGCAGTGCTAGAGTTGGCAGACCCTACGAGCAGTACTTC. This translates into CSARVGRPYEQYF.

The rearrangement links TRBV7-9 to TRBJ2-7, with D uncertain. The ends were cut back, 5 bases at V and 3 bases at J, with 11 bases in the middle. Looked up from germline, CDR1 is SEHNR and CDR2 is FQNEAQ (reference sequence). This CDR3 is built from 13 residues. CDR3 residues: CASSQDQFYEQYF. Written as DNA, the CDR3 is TGTGCCAGCAGCCAAGACCAGTTCTACGAGCAGTACTTC.

CDR3 residues: CASRDRVYQPQHF. The CDR3 DNA reads TGTGCCAGCAGGGACAGGGTTTATCAGCCCCAGCATTTT. The chain uses TRBV25-1 and TRBJ1-5, with 8 bases that match TRBD1. V lost 6 bases and J lost 5; bases outside the gene matches: 3. This CDR3 is built from 13 residues. Germline assignment: CDR1 MGHDK and CDR2 SYGVNS. Full variable domain (missing parts from reference TRBV25-1 and TRBJ1-5): EADIYQTPRYLVIGTGKKITLECSQTMGHDKMYWYQQDPGMELHLIHYSYGVNSTEKGDLSSESTVSRIRTEHFPLTLESARPSHTSQYLCASRDRVYQPQHFGDGTRLSIL.

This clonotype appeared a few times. The CDR3 loop is CASRWDRDRNSPLHF. DNA of the CDR3: TGTGCCAGCAGATGGGACAGGGACAGAAATTCACCCCTCCACTTT. This rearrangement joins TRBV6-5 to TRBJ1-6; TRBD1 agrees at 9 bases. The CDR3 length is 15 residues. Germline CDR1 MNHEY, CDR2 SVGAGI. J was trimmed by 7 bases and V by 6 bases; bases with no gene match: 7.

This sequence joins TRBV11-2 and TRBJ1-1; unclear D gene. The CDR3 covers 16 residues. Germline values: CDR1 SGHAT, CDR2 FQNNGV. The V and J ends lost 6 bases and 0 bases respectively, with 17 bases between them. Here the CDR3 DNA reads TGTGCCAGCAGTCCCGAATCCGGCAGTATGAACACTGAAGCTTTCTTT. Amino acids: CASSPESGSMNTEAFF.

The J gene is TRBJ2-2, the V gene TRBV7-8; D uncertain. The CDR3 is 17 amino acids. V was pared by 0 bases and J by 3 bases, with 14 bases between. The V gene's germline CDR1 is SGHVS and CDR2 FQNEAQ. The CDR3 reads CASSLAVAPFHTGELFF. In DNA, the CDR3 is TGTGCCAGCAGCTTAGCGGTGGCTCCCTTTCACACCGGGGAGCTGTTTTTT. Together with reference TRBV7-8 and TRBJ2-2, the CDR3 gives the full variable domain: GAGVSQSPRYKVAKRGQDVALRCDPISGHVSLFWYQQALGQGPEFLTYFQNEAQLDKSGLPSDRFFAERPEGSVSTLKIQRTQQEDSAVYLCASSLAVAPFHTGELFFGEGSRLTVL.

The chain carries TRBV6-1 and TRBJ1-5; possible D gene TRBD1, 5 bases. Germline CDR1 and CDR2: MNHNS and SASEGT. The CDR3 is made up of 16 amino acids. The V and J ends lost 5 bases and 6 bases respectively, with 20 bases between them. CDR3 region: CASSHPGNSCSQPQHF. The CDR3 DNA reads TGTGCCAGCAGTCATCCAGGGAATAGTTGTAGTCAGCCCCAGCATTTT.

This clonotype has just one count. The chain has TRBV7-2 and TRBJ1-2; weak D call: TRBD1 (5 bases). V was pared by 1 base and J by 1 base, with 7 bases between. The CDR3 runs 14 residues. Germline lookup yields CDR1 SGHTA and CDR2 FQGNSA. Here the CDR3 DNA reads TGTGCCAGCAGCTTAGAAGACAGTAACTATGGCTACACCTTC. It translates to CASSLEDSNYGYTF.

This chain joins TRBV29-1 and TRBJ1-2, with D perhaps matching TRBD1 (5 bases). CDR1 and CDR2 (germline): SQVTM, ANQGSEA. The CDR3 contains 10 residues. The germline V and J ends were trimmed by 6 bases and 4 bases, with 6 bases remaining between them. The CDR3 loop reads CSVGGYGYTF. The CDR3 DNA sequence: TGCAGCGTCGGGGGCTATGGCTACACCTTC.

The CDR3: CASSSSPRQGAMGEQYF. For the CDR3, the DNA is TGTGCCAGCAGCTCTTCCCCTCGACAGGGGGCGATGGGCGAGCAGTACTTC. The gene calls are TRBV7-9 and TRBJ2-7; 10 positions agree with TRBD1. CDR1 and CDR2 (germline): SEHNR, FQNEAQ (reference sequence). Germline trimming cut 4 bases from V and 6 bases from J; bases unmatched to any gene: 15. The CDR3 is 17 residues long.

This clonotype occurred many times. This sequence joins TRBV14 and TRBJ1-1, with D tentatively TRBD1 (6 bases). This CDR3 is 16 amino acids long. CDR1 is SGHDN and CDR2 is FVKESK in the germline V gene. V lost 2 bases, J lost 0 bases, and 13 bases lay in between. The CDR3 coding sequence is TGTGCCAGCAGCCAACGGGACATCAACTTGAACACTGAAGCTTTCTTT. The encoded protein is CASSQRDINLNTEAFF.

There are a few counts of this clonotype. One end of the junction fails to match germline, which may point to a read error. The CDR3 here is CASSQDQGTHTYEQYF. In DNA form, the CDR3 reads TGTGCCAGCAGCCAAGATCAGGGGACTCATACCTACGAGCAGTACTTC. V is TRBV4-1 and J is TRBJ2-7; possibly TRBD1 or TRBD2 for D (6 bases each). Germline CDR1 reads MGHRA; CDR2 reads YSYEKL. The CDR3 consists of 16 residues.

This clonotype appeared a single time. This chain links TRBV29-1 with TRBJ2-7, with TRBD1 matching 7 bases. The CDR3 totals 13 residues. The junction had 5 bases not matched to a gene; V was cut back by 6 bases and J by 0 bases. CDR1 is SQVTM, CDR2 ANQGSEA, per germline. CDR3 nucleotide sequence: TGCAGCGTAACCGGGGACAGCTCCTACGAGCAGTACTTC. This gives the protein CSVTGDSSYEQYF.

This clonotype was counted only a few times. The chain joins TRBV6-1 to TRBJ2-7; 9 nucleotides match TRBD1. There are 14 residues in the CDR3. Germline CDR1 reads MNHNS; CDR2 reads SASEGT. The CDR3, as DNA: TGTGCAACCCTATACCGGGACAGGGCTTACGAGCAGTACTTC. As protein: CATLYRDRAYEQYF.

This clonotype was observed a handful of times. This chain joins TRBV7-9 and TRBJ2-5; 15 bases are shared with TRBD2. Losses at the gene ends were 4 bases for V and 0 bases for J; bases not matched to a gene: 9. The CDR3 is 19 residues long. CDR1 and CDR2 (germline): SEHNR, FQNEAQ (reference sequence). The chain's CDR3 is CASSWPGLAGGRYQETQYF. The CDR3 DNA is TGTGCCAGCAGCTGGCCGGGACTAGCGGGAGGCCGGTACCAAGAGACCCAGTACTTC.

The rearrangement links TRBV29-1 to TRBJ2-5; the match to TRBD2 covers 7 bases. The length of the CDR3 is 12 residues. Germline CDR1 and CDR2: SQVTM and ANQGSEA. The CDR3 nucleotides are TGCAGTACCGAGGGAGGGGTAGAGACCCAGTACTTC. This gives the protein CSTEGGVETQYF.

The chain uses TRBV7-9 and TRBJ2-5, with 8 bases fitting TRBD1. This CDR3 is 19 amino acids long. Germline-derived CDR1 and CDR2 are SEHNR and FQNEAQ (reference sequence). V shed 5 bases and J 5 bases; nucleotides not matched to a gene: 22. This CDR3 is CASSRDRGSPNHRYETQYF. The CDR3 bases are TGTGCCAGCAGCCGCGACAGGGGTAGTCCGAACCATCGCTATGAGACCCAGTACTTC.

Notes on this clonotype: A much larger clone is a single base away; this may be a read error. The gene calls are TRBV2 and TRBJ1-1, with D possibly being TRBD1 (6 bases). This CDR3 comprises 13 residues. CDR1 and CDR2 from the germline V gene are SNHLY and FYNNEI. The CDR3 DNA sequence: TGTGTCAGCAGAGGACAGCTCTCCACTGAAGCTTTCTTT. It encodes CVSRGQLSTEAFF.

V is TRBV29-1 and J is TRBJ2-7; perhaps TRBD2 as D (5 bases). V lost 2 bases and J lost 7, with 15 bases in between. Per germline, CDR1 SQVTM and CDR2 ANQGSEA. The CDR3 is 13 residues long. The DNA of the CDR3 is TGCAGCGTTGAACAGGAACGAGGGAAAGAGCAGTACTTC. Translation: CSVEQERGKEQYF.

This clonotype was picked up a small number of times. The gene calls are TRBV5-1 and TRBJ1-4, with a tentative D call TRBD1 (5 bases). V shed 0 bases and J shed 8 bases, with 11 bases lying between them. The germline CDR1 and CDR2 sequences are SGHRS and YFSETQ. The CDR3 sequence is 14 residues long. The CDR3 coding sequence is TGCGCCAGCAGCTTGGAGCCAGGGCGCGAAAAACTGTTTTTT. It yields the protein CASSLEPGREKLFF.